The clone carrying this T cell receptor (beta chain) is classed as large. As yet, its antigen is unknown. The sample belongs to a study of vaccination and CD4 T cells after COVID-19. Once obtained from cultured CD4+ T cells, the DNA was sequenced using the Oncomine TCR Beta short-read assay. TCRdb passed the PCR reads through MiXCR, listing each CDR3 protein once. The profile shows under 15,000 distinct CDR3 sequences, 55% to 75% of them singletons. Treatment given: approximately 10-day PBMC culture with coronavirus spike peptide pools or control peptides (ViraFEST assay). The V gene end was trimmed by 3 bases and the J gene end by 7 bases; junction bases not matched to a gene: 9. Looked up from germline, CDR1 is MNHNS and CDR2 is SASEGT. CDR3 length: 14 amino acids.

The chain recombines TRBV6-1 with TRBJ2-7, with 7 bases that match TRBD1. Sample: CD4+ T cells from blood, cultured in vitro, taken before SARS-CoV-2 vaccination. The receptor comes from a human donor who had recovered from COVID-19. This CDR3 is CASSERDRSYEQYF. Here the CDR3 DNA reads TGTGCCAGCAGTGAGAGGGACAGATCGTATGAGCAGTACTTC.